This is a list of T cell receptor beta chains from one sample in a study of response to subunit inactivated influenza vaccine. TCRdb reprocessed the RT-PCR reads with MiXCR, giving one entry per CDR3 protein. The sample lists almost 600,000 distinct CDR3 sequences; 14% were seen once. The material was PBMCs from blood, obtained roughly 13 days after vaccination. Receptors were obtained from a man aged 50-60 years who received an inactivated influenza vaccine. Each CDR3 is given with its conserved first and last residue. A D gene is named only where the DNA matches it firmly. Clone size is stated in some rows and not others, as once, few, many or a class when expanded.

v_gene	d_gene	j_gene	abundance	CDR3aa	CDR3nt
TRBV28	TRBD2	TRBJ2-3	many	CASSFEAGGITDTQYF	TGTGCCAGCAGTTTCGAGGCGGGGGGCATCACAGATACGCAGTATTTT
TRBV12-3/TRBV12-4	NA	TRBJ1-2	many	CASSLEGWGYGYTF	TGTGCCAGCAGTTTAGAGGGCTGGGGCTATGGCTACACCTTC
TRBV6-5	NA	TRBJ2-3	few	CASSYIAGHTDTQYF	TGTGCCAGCAGTTACATTGCGGGGCACACAGATACGCAGTATTTT
TRBV20-1	NA	TRBJ2-5	many	CSARGPETQYF	TGCAGTGCTAGGGGTCCGGAGACCCAGTACTTC
TRBV25-1	NA	TRBJ2-1	NA	CASSDQIGSNEQFF	TGTGCCAGCAGTGACCAGATCGGGAGCAATGAGCAGTTCTTC
TRBV4-3	NA	TRBJ2-3	many	CASSQDGEQVTTDTQYF	TGCGCCAGCAGCCAAGATGGGGAACAGGTGACCACAGATACGCAGTATTTT
TRBV7-9	TRBD1	TRBJ1-1	few	CATHNPGQGNTEAFF	TGTGCCACCCACAACCCAGGACAGGGGAACACTGAAGCTTTCTTT
TRBV3-1	TRBD1	TRBJ2-7	NA	CASSQRSGTGDHEQYF	TGTGCCAGCAGCCAGAGATCCGGGACAGGGGACCACGAGCAGTACTTC
TRBV7-2	TRBD1	TRBJ2-7	many	CASSLDQGAYEQYF	TGTGCCAGCAGCTTAGATCAGGGGGCCTACGAGCAGTACTTC
TRBV6-1	NA	TRBJ1-6	few	CASSRRGGESPLHF	TGTGCCAGCAGTCGTCGTGGGGGAGAATCACCCCTCCACTTT
TRBV12-3/TRBV12-4	NA	TRBJ2-1	few	CASSPGTPQFF	TGTGCCAGCAGCCCTGGGACACCTCAGTTCTTC
TRBV19	NA	TRBJ1-1	NA	CASTLDWVNTEAFF	TGTGCCAGTACCCTGGACTGGGTGAACACTGAAGCTTTCTTT
TRBV5-1	NA	TRBJ1-2	few	CASSLVGGLNYGYTF	TGCGCCAGCAGCTTGGTCGGGGGCTTAAACTATGGCTACACCTTC
TRBV7-2	NA	TRBJ2-4	many	CASSPGATQNIQYF	TGTGCCAGCAGCCCCGGAGCCACCCAAAACATTCAGTACTTC
TRBV6-2/TRBV6-3	NA	TRBJ1-5	few	CASSFPTSTEHF	TGTGCCAGCAGTTTCCCGACGTCGACTGAGCATTTT
TRBV5-1	TRBD1	TRBJ1-2	NA	CASSLGDSFAGYTF	TGCGCCAGCAGCTTGGGGGACAGCTTCGCTGGCTACACCTTC
TRBV28	NA	TRBJ1-1	NA	CASRPGQKNTEAFF	TGTGCCAGCAGACCGGGGCAAAAGAACACTGAAGCTTTCTTT
TRBV4-2	NA	TRBJ1-2	many	CASSQVASQQGYTF	TGTGCCAGCAGCCAAGTCGCGTCCCAGCAGGGCTACACCTTC
TRBV28	TRBD1	TRBJ2-1	NA	CASSPADRANEQFF	TGTGCCAGCAGTCCGGCGGACAGGGCTAATGAGCAGTTCTTC
TRBV3-1	NA	TRBJ2-7	NA	CASSPGPSAYEQYF	TGTGCCAGCAGCCCCGGACCCTCGGCCTACGAGCAGTACTTC
TRBV29-1	NA	TRBJ1-5	many	CSVEDGGARQPQHF	TGCAGCGTTGAAGATGGGGGGGCCCGTCAGCCCCAGCATTTT
TRBV7-8	NA	TRBJ1-1	few	CASLGRWTEAFF	TGTGCCAGCCTAGGACGGTGGACTGAAGCTTTCTTT
TRBV7-3	TRBD2	TRBJ2-1	NA	CASSLRPSGDGGYGQFF	TGTGCCAGCAGCTTAAGACCCTCCGGGGACGGGGGGTACGGGCAGTTCTTC
TRBV7-9	TRBD2	TRBJ2-1	many	CASSFAGGPYNEQFF	TGTGCCAGCAGCTTTGCGGGGGGGCCTTACAATGAGCAGTTCTTC
TRBV20-1	NA	TRBJ2-7	few	CSARDSGRGRGYEQYF	TGCAGTGCTAGAGATTCGGGCAGGGGCAGGGGTTACGAGCAGTACTTC
TRBV18	NA	TRBJ2-7	NA	CASSPPPGTYEQYF	TGTGCCAGCTCACCACCGCCGGGGACCTACGAGCAGTACTTC
TRBV20-1	NA	TRBJ1-1	many	CSARVSYGLNTEAFF	TGCAGTGCTAGAGTAAGTTACGGACTGAACACTGAAGCTTTCTTT
TRBV24-1	NA	TRBJ2-7	NA	CATSVRGDEQYF	TGTGCCACCAGTGTCAGGGGCGACGAGCAGTACTTC
TRBV4-2	NA	TRBJ2-1	NA	CASSLPTIEQFF	TGTGCCAGCAGCCTCCCGACTATTGAGCAGTTCTTC
TRBV19	NA	TRBJ2-1	NA	CASSQGRTYNEQFF	TGTGCCAGTAGCCAGGGAAGGACCTACAATGAGCAGTTCTTC
TRBV10-2	NA	TRBJ2-1	few	CASSESSLNGNEQFF	TGCGCCAGCAGTGAGTCGAGTCTGAACGGCAATGAGCAGTTCTTC
TRBV29-1	TRBD2	TRBJ2-5	many	CSVETSVETQYF	TGCAGCGTTGAGACTAGCGTTGAGACCCAGTACTTC
TRBV30	NA	TRBJ1-5	few	CAWSQDGYQPQHF	TGTGCCTGGAGTCAGGACGGATATCAGCCCCAGCATTTT
TRBV24-1	TRBD2	TRBJ2-1	NA	CATSDRSLAGGPSYNEQFF	TGTGCCACCAGTGATCGTTCTTTAGCGGGAGGGCCATCCTACAATGAGCAGTTCTTC
TRBV5-5	TRBD1	TRBJ1-1	NA	CASSFRGTNTEAFF	TGTGCCAGCAGCTTCAGGGGGACGAACACTGAAGCTTTCTTT
TRBV11-1	NA	TRBJ2-5	few	CASSLNHQETQYF	TGTGCCAGCAGCTTAAACCATCAAGAGACCCAGTACTTC
TRBV6-1	TRBD2	TRBJ2-5	NA	CASRQLAGVGTQYF	TGTGCCAGCAGGCAACTAGCGGGAGTTGGGACCCAGTACTTC
TRBV11-2	NA	TRBJ2-3	few	CASSFALPSTDTQYF	TGTGCCAGCAGCTTTGCATTACCTAGCACAGATACGCAGTATTTT
TRBV19	NA	TRBJ1-5	NA	CASSILGSQPQHF	TGTGCCAGTAGTATACTAGGGAGCCAGCCCCAGCATTTT
TRBV13	TRBD1	TRBJ2-3	few	CASSLGTEFGTGLTDTQYF	TGTGCCAGCAGCTTAGGCACAGAATTCGGGACAGGGCTTACAGATACGCAGTATTTT
TRBV29-1	NA	TRBJ1-3	few	CSVGSGIGNTIYF	TGCAGCGTTGGTTCAGGGATTGGAAACACCATATATTTT
TRBV3-1	NA	TRBJ1-4	many	CASSRGPEHDEKLFF	TGTGCCAGCAGCCGGGGACCGGAACATGATGAAAAACTGTTTTTT
TRBV7-8	NA	TRBJ2-5	NA	CASSITSGTTQETQYF	TGTGCCAGCAGCATAACCTCCGGGACAACCCAAGAGACCCAGTACTTC
TRBV7-2	NA	TRBJ2-7	few	CASSLDINEQYF	TGTGCCAGCAGCTTGGACATCAACGAGCAGTACTTC
TRBV28	TRBD2	TRBJ2-1	NA	CASSSGLAGGKAYNEQFF	TGTGCCAGCAGTTCGGGACTAGCGGGGGGTAAGGCCTACAATGAGCAGTTCTTC
TRBV12-3/TRBV12-4	NA	TRBJ1-4	NA	CASSFRTNEKLFF	TGTGCCAGCAGTTTCCGGACCAATGAAAAACTGTTTTTT
TRBV7-8	NA	TRBJ2-5	few	CASSLGLLQNF	TGTGCCAGCAGCTTAGGTCTCCTCCAAAACTTC
TRBV18	TRBD2	TRBJ2-1	NA	CASSAPLTSGRVFAHNEQFF	TGTGCCAGCTCAGCCCCCCTGACTAGCGGGAGGGTCTTTGCTCACAATGAGCAGTTCTTC
TRBV27	NA	TRBJ2-1	few	CASKTKGGWAYNEQFF	TGTGCCAGCAAGACCAAGGGCGGGTGGGCCTACAATGAGCAGTTCTTC
TRBV7-9	NA	TRBJ1-1	NA	CASTPGTAGTEAFF	TGTGCCAGCACCCCCGGGACTGCAGGCACTGAAGCTTTCTTT
TRBV7-2	TRBD2	TRBJ2-5	few	CASSNSGGETQYF	TGTGCCAGCAGCAATAGCGGGGGAGAGACCCAGTACTTC
TRBV11-2	NA	TRBJ2-1	NA	CASSPPGEFYNEQFF	TGTGCCAGCAGCCCCCCGGGGGAGTTCTACAATGAGCAGTTCTTC
TRBV12-3/TRBV12-4	NA	TRBJ1-1	NA	CASSLAGREAEAFF	TGTGCCAGCAGTTTAGCTGGCAGGGAAGCTGAAGCTTTCTTT
TRBV28	TRBD1	TRBJ2-7	few	CASSPGTGGKNEQYF	TGTGCCAGCAGTCCCGGGACAGGGGGTAAGAACGAGCAGTACTTC
TRBV20-1	NA	TRBJ1-5	few	CSARAPEPGGQPQHF	TGCAGTGCTAGAGCCCCAGAACCGGGCGGTCAGCCCCAGCATTTT
TRBV18	NA	TRBJ1-2	few	CASSPRSLNYGYTF	TGTGCCAGCTCACCCAGGAGCCTTAACTATGGCTACACCTTC
TRBV7-8	NA	TRBJ2-1	NA	CASSEKHPPEQFF	TGTGCCAGCAGCGAGAAACATCCCCCGGAGCAGTTCTTC
TRBV15	NA	TRBJ2-4	few	CATSREPGGRGENIQYF	TGTGCCACCAGCAGAGAACCAGGGGGGAGAGGGGAAAACATTCAGTACTTC
TRBV4-1	TRBD2	TRBJ2-5	NA	CASSQEGLAGAGPETQYF	TGCGCCAGCAGCCAAGAAGGACTAGCGGGGGCCGGGCCAGAGACCCAGTACTTC
TRBV20-1	NA	TRBJ1-2	many	CSARGQEYGYTF	TGCAGTGCTAGAGGGCAGGAGTATGGCTACACCTTC